This TCR beta chain is from a study of long-term antiretroviral therapy in people with HIV. It was version v3.0 of the immunoSEQ assay that was run at survey level. The table came from immunoSEQ multiplex PCR; TCRdb's copy has only in-frame clones and leaves some out. The sample lists around 9,000 clones; over 75% were seen once. Germline assignment: CDR1 MDHEN and CDR2 SYDVKM. Trimming took off 5 bases at V and 9 bases at J, with 20 bases between the two ends. The CDR3 extends over 15 amino acids. This clonotype originated in a young man with HIV. Material: unsorted PBMCs, obtained 0.4 years before starting antiretroviral therapy. The chain uses TRBV28 and TRBJ1-5, with D perhaps TRBD1 (5 bases). The CDR3 DNA is TGTGCCAGCAGTCCCCCTACGGGGCCCGGGACGCCCCAGCATTTT. Translation gives CASSPPTGPGTPQHF. Drawing the rest from reference TRBV28 and TRBJ1-5, the complete variable domain is DVKVTQSSRYLVKRTGEKVFLECVQDMDHENMFWYRQDPGLGLRLIYFSYDVKMKEKGDIPEGYSVSREKKERFSLILESASTNQTSMYLCASSPPTGPGTPQHFGDGTRLSIL.